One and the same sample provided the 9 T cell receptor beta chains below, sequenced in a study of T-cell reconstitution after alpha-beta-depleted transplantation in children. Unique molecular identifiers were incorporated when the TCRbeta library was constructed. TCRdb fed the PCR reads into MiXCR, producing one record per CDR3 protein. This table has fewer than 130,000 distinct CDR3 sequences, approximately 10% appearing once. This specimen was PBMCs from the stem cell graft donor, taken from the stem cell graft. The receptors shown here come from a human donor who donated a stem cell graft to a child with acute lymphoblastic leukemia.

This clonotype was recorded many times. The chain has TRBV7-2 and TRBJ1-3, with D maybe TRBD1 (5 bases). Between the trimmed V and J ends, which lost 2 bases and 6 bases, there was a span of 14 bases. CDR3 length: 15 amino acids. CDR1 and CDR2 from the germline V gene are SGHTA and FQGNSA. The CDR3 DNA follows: TGTGCCAGCAGCTTAAGGGGCCAGGCCCTAAACACCATATATTTT. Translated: CASSLRGQALNTIYF.

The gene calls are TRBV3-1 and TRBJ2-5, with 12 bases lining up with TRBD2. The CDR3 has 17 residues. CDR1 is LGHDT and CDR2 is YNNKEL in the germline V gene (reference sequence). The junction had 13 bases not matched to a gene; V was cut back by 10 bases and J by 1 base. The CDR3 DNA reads TGTGCCACCACCCCGAGACTACTAGCGGGGGGCCAAGAGACCCAGTACTTC. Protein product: CATTPRLLAGGQETQYF.

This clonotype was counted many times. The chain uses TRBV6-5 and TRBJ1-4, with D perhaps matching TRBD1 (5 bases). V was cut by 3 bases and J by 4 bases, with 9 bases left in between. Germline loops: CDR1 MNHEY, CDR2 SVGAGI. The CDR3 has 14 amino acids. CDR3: CASSYSQGNEKLFF. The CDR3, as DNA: TGTGCCAGCAGTTATTCCCAGGGTAATGAAAAACTGTTTTTT.

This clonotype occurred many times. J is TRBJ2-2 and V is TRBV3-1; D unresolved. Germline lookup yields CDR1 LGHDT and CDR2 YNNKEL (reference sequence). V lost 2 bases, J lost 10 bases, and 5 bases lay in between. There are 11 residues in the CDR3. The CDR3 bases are TGTGCCAGCAGCCAATTTGCGGAGCTGTTTTTT. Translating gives CASSQFAELFF.

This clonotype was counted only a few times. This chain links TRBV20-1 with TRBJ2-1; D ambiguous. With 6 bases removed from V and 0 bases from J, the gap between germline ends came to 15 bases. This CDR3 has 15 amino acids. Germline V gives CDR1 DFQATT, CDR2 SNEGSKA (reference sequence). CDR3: CSAHDDTSSYNEQFF. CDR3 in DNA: TGCAGTGCACACGACGATACGAGCTCCTACAATGAGCAGTTCTTC.

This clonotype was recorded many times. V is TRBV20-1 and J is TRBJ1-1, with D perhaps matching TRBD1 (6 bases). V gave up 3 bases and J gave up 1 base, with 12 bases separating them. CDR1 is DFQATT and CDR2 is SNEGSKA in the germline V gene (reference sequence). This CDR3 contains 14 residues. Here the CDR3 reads CSASDRTRNTEAFF. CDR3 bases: TGCAGTGCTAGCGACAGGACACGGAACACTGAAGCTTTCTTT.

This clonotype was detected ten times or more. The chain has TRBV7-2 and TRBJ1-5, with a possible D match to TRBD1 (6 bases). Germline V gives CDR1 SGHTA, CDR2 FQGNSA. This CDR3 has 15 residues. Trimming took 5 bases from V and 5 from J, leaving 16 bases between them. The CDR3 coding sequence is TGTGCCAGCAGCACTTACAGGGCAGGGGATCAGCCCCAGCATTTT. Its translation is CASSTYRAGDQPQHF.

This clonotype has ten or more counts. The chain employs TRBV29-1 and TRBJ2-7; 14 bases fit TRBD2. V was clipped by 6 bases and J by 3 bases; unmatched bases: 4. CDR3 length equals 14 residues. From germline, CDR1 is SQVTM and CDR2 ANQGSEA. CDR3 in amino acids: CSVGTSGRIYEQYF. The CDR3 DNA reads TGCAGCGTCGGGACTAGCGGGAGAATCTACGAGCAGTACTTC.

This chain's CDR3 is CASSFTGTYNEQFF. DNA for the CDR3: TGTGCCAGCAGCTTTACGGGGACCTACAATGAGCAGTTCTTC. The rearrangement links TRBV11-2 to TRBJ2-1, with TRBD2 as a possible D gene (5 bases). Germline V gene sequence: CDR1 SGHAT, CDR2 FQNNGV. V was trimmed by 3 bases and J by 2 bases, leaving 8 bases between them. The CDR3 sequence is 14 residues long.